The next 6 T cell receptor beta chains were all read from a single sample in a study of neurological immune-mediated disorders. MiXCR, run by TCRdb on the 5' RACE reads, gives a single entry per CDR3 protein. The table lists about 50,000 distinct CDR3 sequences, about 9.3% of them singletons, with roughly 5.3% in the top ten. Sample: PBMCs. Receptor source: a man aged 70-80 years with HTLV-1-associated myelopathy (HAM/TSP).

On this clonotype itself: Given the absence of the conserved phenylalanine or tryptophan at the CDR3 end, a read error is likely. The genes are TRBV18 and TRBJ2-2; tentative D call: TRBD1 (5 bases). Germline V gene lookup returns CDR1 KGHSH and CDR2 LQKENI. CDR3 length equals 14 residues. The V end lost 1 base, the J end lost 6 bases, and 9 bases lay between the germline ends. The CDR3 loop reads CASSPQGSSGELFS. DNA of the CDR3: TGTGCCAGCTCACCACAGGGGTCGTCCGGGGAGCTGTTTTCT.

The rearrangement joins TRBV2 to TRBJ2-7; perhaps TRBD1 as D (5 bases). V dropped 7 bases and J dropped 4 bases, with 8 bases sitting between them. The CDR3 consists of 11 residues. Germline CDR1 is SNHLY and CDR2 is FYNNEI. The CDR3 loop reads CASTTGYEQYF. DNA for the CDR3: TGTGCCAGCACCACAGGATACGAGCAGTACTTC.

This clonotype ranks as medium-sized. The rearrangement links TRBV5-1 to TRBJ2-7; tentatively, D is TRBD1 or TRBD2 (5 bases each). The CDR3 covers 14 residues. Germline assignment: CDR1 SGHRS and CDR2 YFSETQ. Between the trimmed V and J ends, which lost 6 bases and 3 bases, there was a span of 16 bases. CDR3 coding DNA: TGCGCCAGCACCTGGGGGAATACCATCTACGAGCAGTACTTC. Translated, it gives CASTWGNTIYEQYF.

This clonotype was seen repeatedly, ten times or more. CDR3 amino acids: CASSHVWEENIQYF. The CDR3 DNA reads as TGCGCCAGCAGTCACGTTTGGGAGGAAAACATTCAGTACTTC. The chain combines TRBV5-1 with TRBJ2-4, with a weak D call TRBD2 (6 bases). In germline, CDR1 is SGHRS, CDR2 YFSETQ. The V end lost 5 bases, the J end lost 5 bases, and 14 bases lay between the germline ends. This CDR3 is 14 amino acids long.

Note on this clonotype: A much larger clone is a single base away; this may be a read error. The chain recombines TRBV27 with TRBJ2-2; D might be TRBD1 (6 bases). Germline V gene lookup returns CDR1 MNHEY and CDR2 SMNVEV (reference sequence). The CDR3 covers 13 residues. The CDR3 bases are TGTGCCAGCCAGGGGCGATATACCGGGGAGCAGTTTTTT. Its protein product is CASQGRYTGEQFF.

This clonotype was observed many times. The J gene is TRBJ2-5, the V gene TRBV20-1; 12 bases are a match to TRBD2. CDR1 is DFQATT, CDR2 SNEGSKA, per germline (reference sequence). V was clipped by 6 bases and J by 1 base; unmatched bases: 3. The CDR3 has 14 amino acids. The CDR3 DNA reads as TGCAGTGCCGCGACTAGCGGGGGCCAAGAGACCCAGTACTTC. Its protein product is CSAATSGGQETQYF.